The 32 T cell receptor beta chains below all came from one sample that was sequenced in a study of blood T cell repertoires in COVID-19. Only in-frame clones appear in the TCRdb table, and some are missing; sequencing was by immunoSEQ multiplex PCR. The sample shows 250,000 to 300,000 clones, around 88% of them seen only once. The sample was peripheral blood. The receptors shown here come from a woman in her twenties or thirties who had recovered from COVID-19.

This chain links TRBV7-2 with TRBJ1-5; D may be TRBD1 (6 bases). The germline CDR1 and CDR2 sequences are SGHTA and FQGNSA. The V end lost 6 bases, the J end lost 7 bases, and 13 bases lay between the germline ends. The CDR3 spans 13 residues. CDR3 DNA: TGTGCCAGCAGACAGGGTATGGGCCAGCCCCAGCATTTT. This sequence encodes CASRQGMGQPQHF. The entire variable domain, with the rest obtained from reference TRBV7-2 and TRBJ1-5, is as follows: GAGVSQSPSNKVTEKGKDVELRCDPISGHTALYWYRQSLGQGLEFLIYFQGNSAPDKSGLPSDRFSAERTGGSVSTLTIQRTQQEDSAVYLCASRQGMGQPQHFGDGTRLSIL.

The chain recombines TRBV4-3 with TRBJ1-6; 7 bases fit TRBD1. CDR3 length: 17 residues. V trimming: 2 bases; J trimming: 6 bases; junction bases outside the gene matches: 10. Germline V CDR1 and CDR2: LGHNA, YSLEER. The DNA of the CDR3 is TGCGCCAGCAGCCAATTAGGGGACAGTAAAACTAATTCACCCCTCCACTTT. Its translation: CASSQLGDSKTNSPLHF.

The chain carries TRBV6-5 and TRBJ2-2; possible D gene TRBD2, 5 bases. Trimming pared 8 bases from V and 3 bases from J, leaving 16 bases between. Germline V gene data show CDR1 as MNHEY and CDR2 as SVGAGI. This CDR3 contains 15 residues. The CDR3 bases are TGTGCCAGCCAAAAACGGGGTCGGGACACCGGGGAGCTGTTTTTT. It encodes CASQKRGRDTGELFF.

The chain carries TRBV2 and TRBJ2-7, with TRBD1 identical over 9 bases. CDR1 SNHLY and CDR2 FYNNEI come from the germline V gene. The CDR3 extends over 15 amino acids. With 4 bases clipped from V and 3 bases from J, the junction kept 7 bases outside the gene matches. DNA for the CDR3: TGTGCCAGCAGTGTAAGACAGGGGGGAGACTACGAGCAGTACTTC. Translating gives CASSVRQGGDYEQYF.

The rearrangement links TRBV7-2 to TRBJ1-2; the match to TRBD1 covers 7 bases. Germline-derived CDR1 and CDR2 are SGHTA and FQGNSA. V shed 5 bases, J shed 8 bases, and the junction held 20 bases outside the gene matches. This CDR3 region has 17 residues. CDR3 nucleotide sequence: TGTGCCAGCAGCCCCTTTTTAGCGCAGACAGGGTTTGGCGGCTACACCTTC. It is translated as CASSPFLAQTGFGGYTF.

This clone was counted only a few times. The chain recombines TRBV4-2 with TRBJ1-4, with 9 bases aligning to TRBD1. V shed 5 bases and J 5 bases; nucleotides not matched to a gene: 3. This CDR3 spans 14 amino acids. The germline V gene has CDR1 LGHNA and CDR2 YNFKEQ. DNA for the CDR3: TGTGCCAGCAGCTTTGGGACAGGGAATGAAAAACTGTTTTTT. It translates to CASSFGTGNEKLFF.

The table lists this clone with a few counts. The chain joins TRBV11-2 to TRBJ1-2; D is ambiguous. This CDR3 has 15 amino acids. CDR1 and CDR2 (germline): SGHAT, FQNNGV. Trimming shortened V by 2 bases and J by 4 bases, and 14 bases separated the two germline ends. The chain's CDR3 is CASSLIRGISYGYTF. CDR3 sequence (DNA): TGTGCCAGCAGCTTAATTCGAGGGATCAGCTATGGCTACACCTTC. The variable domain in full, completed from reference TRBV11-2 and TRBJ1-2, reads EAGVAQSPRYKIIEKRQSVAFWCNPISGHATLYWYQQILGQGPKLLIQFQNNGVVDDSQLPKDRFSAERLKGVDSTLKIQPAKLEDSAVYLCASSLIRGISYGYTFGSGTRLTVV.

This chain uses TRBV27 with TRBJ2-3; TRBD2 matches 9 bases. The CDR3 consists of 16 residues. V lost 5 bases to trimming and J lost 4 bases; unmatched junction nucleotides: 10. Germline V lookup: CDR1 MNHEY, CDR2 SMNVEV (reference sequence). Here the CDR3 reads CASSPAGGGVADTQYF. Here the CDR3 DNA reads TGTGCCAGCAGTCCCGCGGGGGGGGGAGTGGCAGATACGCAGTATTTT.

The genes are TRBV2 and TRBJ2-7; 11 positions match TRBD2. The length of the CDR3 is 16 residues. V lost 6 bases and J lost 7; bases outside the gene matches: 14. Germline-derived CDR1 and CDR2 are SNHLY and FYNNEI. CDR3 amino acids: CASRSRTSGGSREQYF. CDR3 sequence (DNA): TGTGCCAGCAGATCGAGAACTAGCGGGGGATCTCGGGAGCAGTACTTC.

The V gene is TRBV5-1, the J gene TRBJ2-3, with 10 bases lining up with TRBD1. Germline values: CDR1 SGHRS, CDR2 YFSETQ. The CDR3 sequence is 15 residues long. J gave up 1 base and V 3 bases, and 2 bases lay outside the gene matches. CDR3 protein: CASSSGTGGTDTQYF. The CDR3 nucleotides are TGCGCCAGCAGCTCCGGGACAGGGGGCACAGATACGCAGTATTTT.

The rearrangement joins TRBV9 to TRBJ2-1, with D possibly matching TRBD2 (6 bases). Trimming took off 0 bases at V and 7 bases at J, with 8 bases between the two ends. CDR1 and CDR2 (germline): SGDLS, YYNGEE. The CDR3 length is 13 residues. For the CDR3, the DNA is TGTGCCAGCAGCGTAGATGGAGGGAATGAGCAGTTCTTC. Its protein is CASSVDGGNEQFF. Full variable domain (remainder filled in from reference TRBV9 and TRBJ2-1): DSGVTQTPKHLITATGQRVTLRCSPRSGDLSVYWYQQSLDQGLQFLIQYYNGEERAKGNILERFSAQQFPDLHSELNLSSLELGDSALYFCASSVDGGNEQFFGPGTRLTVL.

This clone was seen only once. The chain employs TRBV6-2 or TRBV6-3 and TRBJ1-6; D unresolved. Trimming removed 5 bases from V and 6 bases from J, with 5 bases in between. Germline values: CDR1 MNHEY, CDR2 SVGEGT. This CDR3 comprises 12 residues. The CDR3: CASSEINSPLHF. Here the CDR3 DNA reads TGTGCCAGCAGTGAGATTAATTCACCCCTCCACTTT.

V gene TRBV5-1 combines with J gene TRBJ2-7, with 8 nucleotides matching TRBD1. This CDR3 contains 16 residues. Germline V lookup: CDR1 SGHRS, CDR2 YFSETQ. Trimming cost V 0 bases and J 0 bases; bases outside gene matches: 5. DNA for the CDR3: TGCGCCAGCAGCTTGGGACAGGGGCCTATCTCCTACGAGCAGTACTTC. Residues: CASSLGQGPISYEQYF.

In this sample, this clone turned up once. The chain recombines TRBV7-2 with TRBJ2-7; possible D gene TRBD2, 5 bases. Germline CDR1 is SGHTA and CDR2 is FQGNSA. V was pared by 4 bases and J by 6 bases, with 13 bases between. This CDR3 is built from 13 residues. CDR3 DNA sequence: TGTGCCAGCAGCTCCCTCGCCCGGGGCGAGCAGTACTTC. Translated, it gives CASSSLARGEQYF.

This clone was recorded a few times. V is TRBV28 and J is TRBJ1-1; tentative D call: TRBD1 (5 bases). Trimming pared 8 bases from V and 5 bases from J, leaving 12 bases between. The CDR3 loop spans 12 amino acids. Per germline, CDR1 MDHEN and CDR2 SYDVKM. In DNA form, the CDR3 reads TGTGCCAGCCAAGGGCAGGGAACTGAAGCTTTCTTT. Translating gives CASQGQGTEAFF.

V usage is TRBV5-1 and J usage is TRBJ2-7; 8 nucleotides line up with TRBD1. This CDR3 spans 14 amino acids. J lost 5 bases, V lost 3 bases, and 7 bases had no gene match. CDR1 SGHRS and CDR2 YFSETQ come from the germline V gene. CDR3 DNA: TGCGCCAGCAGCTCCGGGACAGGTTCCAACGAGCAGTACTTC. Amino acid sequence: CASSSGTGSNEQYF.

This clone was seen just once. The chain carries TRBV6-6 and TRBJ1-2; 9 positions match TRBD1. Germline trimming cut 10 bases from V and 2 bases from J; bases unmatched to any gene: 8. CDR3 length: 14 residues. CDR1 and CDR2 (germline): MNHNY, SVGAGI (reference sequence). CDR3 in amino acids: CATLPGQGNYGYTF. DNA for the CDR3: TGTGCCACCCTTCCGGGACAGGGAAACTATGGCTACACCTTC.

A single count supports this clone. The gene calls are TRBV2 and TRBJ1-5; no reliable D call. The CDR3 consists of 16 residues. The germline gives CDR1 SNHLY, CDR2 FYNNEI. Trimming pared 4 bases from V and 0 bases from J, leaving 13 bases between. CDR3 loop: CASSGTPLYSNQPQHF. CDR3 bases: TGTGCCAGCAGTGGTACTCCACTCTATAGCAATCAGCCCCAGCATTTT.

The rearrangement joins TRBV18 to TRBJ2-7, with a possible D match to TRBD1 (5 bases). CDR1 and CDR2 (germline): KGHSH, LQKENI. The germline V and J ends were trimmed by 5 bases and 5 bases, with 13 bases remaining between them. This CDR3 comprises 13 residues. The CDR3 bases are TGTGCCAGCTCATCAAGACAGTTGCACGAGCAGTACTTC. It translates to CASSSRQLHEQYF.

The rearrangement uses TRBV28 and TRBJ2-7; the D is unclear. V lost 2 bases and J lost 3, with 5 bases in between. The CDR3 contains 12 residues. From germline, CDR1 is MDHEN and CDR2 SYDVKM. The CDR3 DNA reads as TGTGCCAGCAGTTTACTTAACTACGAGCAGTACTTC. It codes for CASSLLNYEQYF.

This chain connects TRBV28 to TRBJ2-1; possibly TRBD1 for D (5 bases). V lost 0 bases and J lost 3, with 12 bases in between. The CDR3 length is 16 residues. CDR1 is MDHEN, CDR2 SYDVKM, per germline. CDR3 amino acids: CASSLWGQGFYNEQFF. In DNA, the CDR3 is TGTGCCAGCAGTTTATGGGGGCAGGGTTTCTACAATGAGCAGTTCTTC.

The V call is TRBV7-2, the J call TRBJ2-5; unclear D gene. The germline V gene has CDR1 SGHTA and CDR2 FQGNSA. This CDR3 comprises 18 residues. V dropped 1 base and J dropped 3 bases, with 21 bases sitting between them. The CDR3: CASSLVRQFHSQKETQYF. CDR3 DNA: TGTGCCAGCAGCTTAGTGAGGCAGTTCCACTCGCAGAAAGAGACCCAGTACTTC.

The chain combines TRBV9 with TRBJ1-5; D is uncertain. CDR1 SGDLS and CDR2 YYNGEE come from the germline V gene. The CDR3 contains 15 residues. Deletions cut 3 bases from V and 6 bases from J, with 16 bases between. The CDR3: CASSGPGRASQPQHF. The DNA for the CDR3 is TGTGCCAGCAGCGGGCCGGGGAGGGCCTCTCAGCCCCAGCATTTT.

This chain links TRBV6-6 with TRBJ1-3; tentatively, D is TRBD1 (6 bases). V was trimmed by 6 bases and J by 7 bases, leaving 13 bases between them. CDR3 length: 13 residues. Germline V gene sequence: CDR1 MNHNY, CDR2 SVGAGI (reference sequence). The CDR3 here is CASSPAGANTIYF. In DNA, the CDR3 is TGTGCCAGCAGCCCCGCAGGGGCGAACACCATATATTTT.

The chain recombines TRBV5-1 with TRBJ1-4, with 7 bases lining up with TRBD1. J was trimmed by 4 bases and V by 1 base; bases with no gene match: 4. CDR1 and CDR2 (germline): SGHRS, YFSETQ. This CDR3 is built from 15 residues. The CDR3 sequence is CASSLLGQINEKLFF. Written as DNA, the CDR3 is TGCGCCAGCAGCTTGCTGGGACAGATTAATGAAAAACTGTTTTTT.

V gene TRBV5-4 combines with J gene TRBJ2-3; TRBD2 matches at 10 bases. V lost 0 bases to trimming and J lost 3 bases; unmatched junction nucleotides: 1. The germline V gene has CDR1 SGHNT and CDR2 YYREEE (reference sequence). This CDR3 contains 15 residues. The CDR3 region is CASSLVTSGTDTQYF. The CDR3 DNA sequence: TGTGCCAGCAGCTTGGTGACTAGCGGGACAGATACGCAGTATTTT.

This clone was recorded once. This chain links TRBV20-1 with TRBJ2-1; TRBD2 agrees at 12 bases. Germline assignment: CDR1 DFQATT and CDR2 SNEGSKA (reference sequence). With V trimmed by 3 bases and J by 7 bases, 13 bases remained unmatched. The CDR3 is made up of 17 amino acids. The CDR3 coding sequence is TGCAGTGCTAGTCCCCCGAGGGCTAGCGGGGGGGCAAATGAGCAGTTCTTC. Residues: CSASPPRASGGANEQFF.

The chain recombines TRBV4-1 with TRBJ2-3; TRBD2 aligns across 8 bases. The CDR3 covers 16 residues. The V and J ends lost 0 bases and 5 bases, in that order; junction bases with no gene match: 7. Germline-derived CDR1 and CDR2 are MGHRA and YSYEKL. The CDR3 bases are TGCGCCAGCAGCCAAGATCGAAGCGGGGGTGGAGATACGCAGTATTTT. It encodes CASSQDRSGGGDTQYF.

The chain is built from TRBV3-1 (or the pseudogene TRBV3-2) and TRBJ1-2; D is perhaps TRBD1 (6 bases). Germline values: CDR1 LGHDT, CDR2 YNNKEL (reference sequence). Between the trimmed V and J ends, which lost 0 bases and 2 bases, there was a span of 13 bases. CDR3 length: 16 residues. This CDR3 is CASSQDRRQENYGYTF. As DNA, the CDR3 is TGTGCCAGCAGCCAAGATCGAAGACAGGAGAACTATGGCTACACCTTC.

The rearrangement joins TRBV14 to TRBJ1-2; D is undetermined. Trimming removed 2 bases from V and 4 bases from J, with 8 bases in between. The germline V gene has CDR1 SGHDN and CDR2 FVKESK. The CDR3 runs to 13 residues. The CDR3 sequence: CASSQTGIYGYTF. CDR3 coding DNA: TGTGCCAGCAGCCAAACGGGGATCTATGGCTACACCTTC.

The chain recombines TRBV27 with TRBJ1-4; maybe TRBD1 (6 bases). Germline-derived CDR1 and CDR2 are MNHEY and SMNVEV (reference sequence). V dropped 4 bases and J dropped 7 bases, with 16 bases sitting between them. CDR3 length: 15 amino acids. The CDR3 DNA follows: TGTGCCAGCAGTTCATCACAGGGAGAGGGTGAAAAACTGTTTTTT. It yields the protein CASSSSQGEGEKLFF.

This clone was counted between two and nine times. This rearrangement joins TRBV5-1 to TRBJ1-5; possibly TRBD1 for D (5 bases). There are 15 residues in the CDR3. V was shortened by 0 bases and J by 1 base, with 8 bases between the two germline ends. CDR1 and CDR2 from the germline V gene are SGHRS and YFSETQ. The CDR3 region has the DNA TGCGCCAGCAGCTTGGACAGGTCCAGCAATCAGCCCCAGCATTTT. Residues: CASSLDRSSNQPQHF.